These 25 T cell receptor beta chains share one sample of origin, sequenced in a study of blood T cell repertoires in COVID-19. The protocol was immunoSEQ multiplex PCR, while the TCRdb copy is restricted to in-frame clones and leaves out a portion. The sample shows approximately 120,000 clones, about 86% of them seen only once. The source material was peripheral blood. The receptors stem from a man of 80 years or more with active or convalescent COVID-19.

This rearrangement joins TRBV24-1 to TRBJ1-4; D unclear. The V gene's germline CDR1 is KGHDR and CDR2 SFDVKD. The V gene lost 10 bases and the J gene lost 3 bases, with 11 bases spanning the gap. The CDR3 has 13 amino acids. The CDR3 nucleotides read TGTGCCACGTCGCAGAGGGCTAATGAAAAACTGTTTTTT. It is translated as CATSQRANEKLFF.

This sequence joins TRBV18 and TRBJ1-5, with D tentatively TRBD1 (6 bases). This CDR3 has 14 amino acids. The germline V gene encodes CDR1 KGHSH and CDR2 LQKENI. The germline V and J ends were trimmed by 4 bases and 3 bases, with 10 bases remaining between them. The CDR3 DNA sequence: TGTGCCAGCTCACGGAACAGGGACAATCAGCCCCAGCATTTT. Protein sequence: CASSRNRDNQPQHF.

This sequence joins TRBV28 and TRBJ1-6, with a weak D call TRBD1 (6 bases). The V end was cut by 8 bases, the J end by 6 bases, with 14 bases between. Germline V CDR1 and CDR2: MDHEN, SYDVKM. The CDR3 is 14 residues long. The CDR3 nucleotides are TGTGCCAGCGTTACAGGGCAGGGTAATTCACCCCTCCACTTT. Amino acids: CASVTGQGNSPLHF.

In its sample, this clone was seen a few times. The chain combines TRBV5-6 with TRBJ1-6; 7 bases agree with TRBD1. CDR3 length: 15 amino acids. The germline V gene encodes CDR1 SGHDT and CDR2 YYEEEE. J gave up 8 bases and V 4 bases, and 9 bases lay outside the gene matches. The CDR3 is CASSLNRGIDSPLHF. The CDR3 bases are TGTGCCAGCAGCCTAAACAGGGGAATAGATTCACCCCTCCACTTT.

CDR3 sequence (DNA): TGTGCCAGCAGCAAACGCAGAACAGGGATCAGGTACGAGCAGTACTTC. Translation gives CASSKRRTGIRYEQYF. The rearrangement links TRBV21-1 to TRBJ2-7; TRBD1 was called by the table and not checked on the DNA. TRBV21-1 is an annotated pseudogene. The CDR3 has 16 residues.

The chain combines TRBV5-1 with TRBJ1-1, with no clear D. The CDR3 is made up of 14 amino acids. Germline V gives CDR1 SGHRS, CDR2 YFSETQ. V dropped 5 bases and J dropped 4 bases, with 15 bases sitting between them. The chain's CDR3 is CASSPGTGSTEAFF. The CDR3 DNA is TGCGCCAGCAGTCCTGGAACGGGGAGCACTGAAGCTTTCTTT.

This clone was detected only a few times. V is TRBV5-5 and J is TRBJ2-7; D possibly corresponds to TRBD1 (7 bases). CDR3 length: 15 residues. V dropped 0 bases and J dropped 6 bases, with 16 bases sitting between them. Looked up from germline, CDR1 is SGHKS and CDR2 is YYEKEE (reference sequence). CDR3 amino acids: CASSLDAGRQGEQYF. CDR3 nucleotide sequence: TGTGCCAGCAGCTTGGACGCGGGGAGACAGGGCGAGCAGTACTTC.

The chain's CDR3 is CASSPTGAGSLQETQYF. The CDR3 DNA reads as TGCGCCAGCAGCCCCACTGGGGCGGGGAGCCTCCAAGAGACCCAGTACTTC. The rearrangement links TRBV4-3 to TRBJ2-5, with D tentatively TRBD2 (6 bases). Trimming removed 4 bases at V and 1 base at J, with 19 bases between. CDR1 is LGHNA, CDR2 YSLEER, per germline. This CDR3 contains 17 residues.

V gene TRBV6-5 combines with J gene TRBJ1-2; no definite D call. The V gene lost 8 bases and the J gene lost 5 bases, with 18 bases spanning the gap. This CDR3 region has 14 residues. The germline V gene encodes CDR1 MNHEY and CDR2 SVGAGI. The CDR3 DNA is TGTGCCAGCCTCAGACCCGGAGCTGGGTATGGCTACACCTTC. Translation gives CASLRPGAGYGYTF.

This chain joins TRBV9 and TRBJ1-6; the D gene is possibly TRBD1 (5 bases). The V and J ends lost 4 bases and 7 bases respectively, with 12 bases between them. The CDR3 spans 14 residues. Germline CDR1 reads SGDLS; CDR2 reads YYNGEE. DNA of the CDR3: TGTGCCAGCAGCCCAACGGGGGGGAATTCACCCCTCCACTTT. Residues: CASSPTGGNSPLHF.

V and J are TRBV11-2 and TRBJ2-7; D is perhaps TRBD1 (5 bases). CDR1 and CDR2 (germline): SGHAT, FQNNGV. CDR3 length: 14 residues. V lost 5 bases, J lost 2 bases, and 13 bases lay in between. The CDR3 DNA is TGTGCCAGCAGCCCCACACTGGGGCCCTACGAGCAGTACTTC. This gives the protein CASSPTLGPYEQYF. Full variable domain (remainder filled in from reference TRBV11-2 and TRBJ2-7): EAGVAQSPRYKIIEKRQSVAFWCNPISGHATLYWYQQILGQGPKLLIQFQNNGVVDDSQLPKDRFSAERLKGVDSTLKIQPAKLEDSAVYLCASSPTLGPYEQYFGPGTRLTVT.

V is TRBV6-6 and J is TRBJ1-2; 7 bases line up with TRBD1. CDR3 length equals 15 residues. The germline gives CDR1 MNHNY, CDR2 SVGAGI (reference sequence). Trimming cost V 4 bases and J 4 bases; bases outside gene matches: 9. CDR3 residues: CASSLPTGLGYGYTF. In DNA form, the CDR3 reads TGTGCCAGCAGTTTGCCGACAGGGTTGGGCTATGGCTACACCTTC.

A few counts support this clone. The DNA of the CDR3 is TGTGCCAGCAGCTTAGATATCAGGGATTCACCCCTCCACTTT. The encoded protein is CASSLDIRDSPLHF. The chain has TRBV11-2 and TRBJ1-6; tentative D call: TRBD1 (5 bases). The CDR3 spans 14 residues. Germline CDR1 reads SGHAT; CDR2 reads FQNNGV. V lost 0 bases and J lost 8, with 8 bases in between.

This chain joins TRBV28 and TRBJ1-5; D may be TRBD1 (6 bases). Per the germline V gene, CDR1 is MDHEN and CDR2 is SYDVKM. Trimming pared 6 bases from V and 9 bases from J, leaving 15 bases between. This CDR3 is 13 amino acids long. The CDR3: CASRGAAVRPQHF. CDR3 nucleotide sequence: TGTGCCAGCAGGGGGGCCGCCGTTCGGCCCCAGCATTTT. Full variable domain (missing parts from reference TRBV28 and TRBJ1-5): DVKVTQSSRYLVKRTGEKVFLECVQDMDHENMFWYRQDPGLGLRLIYFSYDVKMKEKGDIPEGYSVSREKKERFSLILESASTNQTSMYLCASRGAAVRPQHFGDGTRLSIL.

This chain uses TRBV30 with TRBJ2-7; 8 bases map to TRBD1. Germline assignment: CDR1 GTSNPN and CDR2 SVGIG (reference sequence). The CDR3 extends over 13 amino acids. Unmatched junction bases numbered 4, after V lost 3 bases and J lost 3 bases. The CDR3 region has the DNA TGTGCCTGGAGCGCCGGGACAGGCTACGAGCAGTACTTC. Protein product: CAWSAGTGYEQYF.

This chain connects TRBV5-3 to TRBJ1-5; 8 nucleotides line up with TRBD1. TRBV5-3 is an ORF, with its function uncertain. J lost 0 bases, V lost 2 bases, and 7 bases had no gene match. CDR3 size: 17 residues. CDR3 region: CARSLEQGGGSNQPQHF. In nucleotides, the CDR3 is TGTGCCAGAAGCTTAGAACAGGGGGGTGGTAGCAATCAGCCCCAGCATTTT.

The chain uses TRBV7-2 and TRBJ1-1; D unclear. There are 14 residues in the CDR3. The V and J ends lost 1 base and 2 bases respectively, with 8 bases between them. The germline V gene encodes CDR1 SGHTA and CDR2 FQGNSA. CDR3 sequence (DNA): TGTGCCAGCAGCTTAGGGGGAGACAACACTGAAGCTTTCTTT. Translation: CASSLGGDNTEAFF.

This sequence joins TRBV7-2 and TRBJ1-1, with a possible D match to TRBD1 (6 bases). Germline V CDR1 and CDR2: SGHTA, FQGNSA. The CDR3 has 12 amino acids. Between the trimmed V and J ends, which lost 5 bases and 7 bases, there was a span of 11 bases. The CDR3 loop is CASSRNRVEAFF. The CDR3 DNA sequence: TGTGCCAGCAGCCGTAACAGGGTTGAAGCTTTCTTT. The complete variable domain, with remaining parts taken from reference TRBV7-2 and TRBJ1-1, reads GAGVSQSPSNKVTEKGKDVELRCDPISGHTALYWYRQSLGQGLEFLIYFQGNSAPDKSGLPSDRFSAERTGGSVSTLTIQRTQQEDSAVYLCASSRNRVEAFFGQGTRLTVV.

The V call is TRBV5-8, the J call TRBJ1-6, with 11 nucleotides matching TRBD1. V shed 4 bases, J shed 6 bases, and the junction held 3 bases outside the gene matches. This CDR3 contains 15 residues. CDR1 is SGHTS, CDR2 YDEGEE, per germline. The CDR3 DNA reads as TGTGCCAGCAGCGCGGGACAGGGGGGTAATTCACCCCTCCACTTT. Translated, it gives CASSAGQGGNSPLHF.

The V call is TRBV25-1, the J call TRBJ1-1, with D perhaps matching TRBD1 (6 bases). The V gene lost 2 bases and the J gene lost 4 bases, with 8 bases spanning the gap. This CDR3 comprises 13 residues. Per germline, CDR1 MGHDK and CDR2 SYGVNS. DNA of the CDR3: TGTGCCAGCAGTGAAGGGGGGGCCACTGAAGCTTTCTTT. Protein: CASSEGGATEAFF.

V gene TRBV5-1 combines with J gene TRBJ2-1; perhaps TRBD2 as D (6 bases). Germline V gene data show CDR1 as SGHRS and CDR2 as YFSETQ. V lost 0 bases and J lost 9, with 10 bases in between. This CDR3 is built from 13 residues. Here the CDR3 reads CASSLAGGFEQFF. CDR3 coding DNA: TGCGCCAGCAGCTTGGCCGGAGGGTTTGAGCAGTTCTTC.

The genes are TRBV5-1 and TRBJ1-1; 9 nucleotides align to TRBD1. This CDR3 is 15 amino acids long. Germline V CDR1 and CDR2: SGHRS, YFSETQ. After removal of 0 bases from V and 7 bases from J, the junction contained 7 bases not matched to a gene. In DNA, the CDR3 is TGCGCCAGCAGCTTGGGACAGGGGGGAGGTGTTGAAGCTTTCTTT. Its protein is CASSLGQGGGVEAFF. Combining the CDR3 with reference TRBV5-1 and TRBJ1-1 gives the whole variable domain KAGVTQTPRYLIKTRGQQVTLSCSPISGHRSVSWYQQTPGQGLQFLFEYFSETQRNKGNFPGRFSGRQFSNSRSEMNVSTLELGDSALYLCASSLGQGGGVEAFFGQGTRLTVV.

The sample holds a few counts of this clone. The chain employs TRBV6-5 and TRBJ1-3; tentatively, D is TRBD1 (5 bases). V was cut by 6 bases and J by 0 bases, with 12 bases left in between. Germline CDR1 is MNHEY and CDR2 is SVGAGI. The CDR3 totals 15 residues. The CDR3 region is CASRNTGSSGNTIYF. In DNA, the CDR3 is TGTGCCAGCAGGAATACAGGATCCTCTGGAAACACCATATATTTT.

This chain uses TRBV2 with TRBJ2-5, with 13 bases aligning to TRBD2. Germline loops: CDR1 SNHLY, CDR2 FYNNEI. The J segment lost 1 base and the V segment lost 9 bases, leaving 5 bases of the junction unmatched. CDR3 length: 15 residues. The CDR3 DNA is TGTGCCAGGAGGACTAGCGGGGGTTTCCAAGAGACCCAGTACTTC. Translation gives CARRTSGGFQETQYF.

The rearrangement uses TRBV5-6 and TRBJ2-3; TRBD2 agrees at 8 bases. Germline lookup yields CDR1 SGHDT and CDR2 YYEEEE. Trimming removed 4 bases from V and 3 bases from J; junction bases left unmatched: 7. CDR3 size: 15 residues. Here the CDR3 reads CASSQSGGRTDTQYF. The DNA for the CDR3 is TGTGCCAGCAGCCAGTCGGGGGGGCGTACAGATACGCAGTATTTT.